Included here is one TCR beta chain sequence, with context. Its antigen is unidentified. Using immunoSEQ multiplex PCR, the repertoire was profiled, and TCRdb retains in-frame clones only, with some absent. The data show tens of thousands of clones, nearly 95% seen once. This sample stems from a study of graft-versus-host responses after intestinal transplantation. This clonotype was sampled from a human donor who was the organ donor for an intestinal transplant. Sequencing was performed on unstimulated CD4+ T cells sorted from spleen or lymph node cells, taken before transplant.

Here the CDR3 DNA reads TGTGCCAGCAGTTTGGACAAAACTAACTATGGCTACACCTTC. Encoded protein: CASSLDKTNYGYTF. The chain is built from TRBV28 and TRBJ1-2; weak D call: TRBD1 (5 bases). Germline V gives CDR1 MDHEN, CDR2 SYDVKM. Trimming shortened V by 3 bases and J by 0 bases, and 8 bases separated the two germline ends. The CDR3 is 14 amino acids.